One TCR beta chain is described in this entry. Which antigen it targets is not known. One base away there is no much larger clone; base qualities are not given. The sample is drawn from a study of T cell repertoires in cytomegalovirus infection (dated by TCRdb to between 2018 and 2021). About the full investigation: Alongside well-studied HLA-B-restricted epitopes, the peptide stimulations were aimed at recently identified HLA-C-restricted CMV epitopes, whose presentation resists viral immunomodulation. Donor HLA type was relevant to the analysis, as public TCR beta signatures indicated carriage of CMV infection together with the matching HLA type.

The instrument was an Illumina HiSeq 1500. Clones were called with MiXCR by TCRdb after fastp trimmed the public reads at Q25, and only in-frame beta chains were retained. When rows share a CDR3 protein, they turn into one entry using the most common DNA and genes. Within this sample are roughly 990,000 distinct CDR3 sequences, with about a third of them counted one time only. Around 15% of the sample comes from the top ten. Sample treatment or condition, as interpreted from the label and publication: in vitro stimulation with specific CMV peptide epitopes to enrich CMV-specific T cells. Summary of the overall study and its limitations: The ex vivo response was dominated by HLA-C-restricted CMV-specific TCR beta clonotypes, which also provided the single most frequent clonotype in two of eight donors. Cumulative frequency of public TCR beta family members discriminated carriers of CMV infection plus the relevant HLA type in this cohort and an independent approximately 360-donor cohort.

Between the V and J ends, shortened by 4 bases and 0 bases respectively, the junction contains 15 bases. Taken from cysteine to phenylalanine, the CDR3 has 17 residues. Solely the CDR3 DNA is kept, with 51 bases framed from the first base. CDR1 and CDR2, per the germline V gene, are MNHEY and SVGEGT. The sequence is built from TRBV6-2 or TRBV6-3 and TRBJ2-2, with TRBD1 tentatively as D gene (6 bases match). This TCR was recovered from a human donor in good health (CMV status not recorded). Some clones in this sample may be carry-over from other donors' samples. The sample here was cultured CD8+ T cells from PBMCs, taken from culture after CMV antigen stimulation. The base sequence is TGTGCCAGCAGTTCACCGGCGGACAGATCGAACACCGGGGAGCTGTTTTTT. The encoded protein is CASSSPADRSNTGELFF.